This T cell receptor (beta chain) was identified in a study of human T cells and chemical hapten exposure. Whole-study results and caveats: Expanded TCRs produced significantly more large CDR3 similarity clusters than controls did.

Stated time point: patch test 1, 2 weeks after DPC sensitization. The treatment denotes: therapeutic diphenylcyclopropenone sensitization with weekly scalp DPC. From whole blood left unfractionated, total RNA was extracted. CDR3 length equals 14 residues. Trimming removed 5 bases from V and 2 bases from J, with 12 bases in between. The count of this clonotype is one. Its antigen remains unidentified. Each CDR3 protein is one row after TCRdb ran MiXCR on the RACE reads. Found here are 150,000 to 200,000 distinct CDR3 sequences, about 14% of them singletons; the top ten hold 1.5% to 2%. The material sequenced was whole blood, taken in connection with sensitization to the hapten diphenylcyclopropenone (DPC). This TCR was recovered from a woman in her 30s with alopecia areata. Some clones in this sample may be carry-over from other donors' samples. The rearrangement joins TRBV12-3 or TRBV12-4 to TRBJ2-5, with D perhaps assigned TRBD1 or TRBD2 (5 bases each). The CDR3 loop is CASSSRGGQETQYF. In nucleotides, the CDR3 is TGTGCCAGCAGTAGCCGGGGCGGGCAAGAGACCCAGTACTTC.